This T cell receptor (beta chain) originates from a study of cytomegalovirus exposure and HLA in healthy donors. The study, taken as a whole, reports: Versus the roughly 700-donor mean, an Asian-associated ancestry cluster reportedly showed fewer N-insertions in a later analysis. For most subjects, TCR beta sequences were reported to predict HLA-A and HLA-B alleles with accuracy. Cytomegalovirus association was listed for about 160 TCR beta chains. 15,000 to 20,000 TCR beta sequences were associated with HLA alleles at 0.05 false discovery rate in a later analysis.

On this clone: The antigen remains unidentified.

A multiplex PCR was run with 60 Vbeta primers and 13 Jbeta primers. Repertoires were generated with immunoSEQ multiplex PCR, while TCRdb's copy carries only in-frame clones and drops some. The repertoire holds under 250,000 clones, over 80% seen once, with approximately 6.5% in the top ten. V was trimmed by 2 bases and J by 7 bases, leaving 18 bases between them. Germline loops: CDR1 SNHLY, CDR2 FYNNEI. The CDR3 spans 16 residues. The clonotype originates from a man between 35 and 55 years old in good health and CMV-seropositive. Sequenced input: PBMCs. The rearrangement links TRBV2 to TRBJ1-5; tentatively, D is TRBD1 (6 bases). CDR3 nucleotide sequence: TGTGCCAGCAGTGAACGGATTACAGGGTCGGTGCAGCCCCAGCATTTT. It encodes CASSERITGSVQPQHF.